This TCR beta chain is drawn from a study of regulatory T cells in long-lasting Graves disease. Germline loops: CDR1 DFQATT, CDR2 SNEGSKA (reference sequence). The CDR3 contains 14 residues. The V gene lost 6 bases and the J gene lost 0 bases, with 15 bases spanning the gap. Study outcomes and limitations: The persistent group shared 3,000 or so public clonotypes, more than the 966 shared by new patients. Lower TCR diversity was seen in persistent Graves' patients than in newly diagnosed ones.

With iRepertoire HTBI primers and Arm-PCR of CDR3 regions, TCR beta libraries were built. TCRdb analysed the multiplex PCR reads with MiXCR anew, one entry per CDR3 protein. The sample holds hundreds of thousands of distinct CDR3 sequences, about 16% seen once. The time point was: newly diagnosed GD, antithyroid drugs for less than 3 months. PBMC RNA was the source of the TCR library. EDTA tubes were used for drawing 8 to 9 milliliters of peripheral blood. In this sample, this clonotype turned up many times. The antigen remains unidentified. These data also formed part of another study, on T cells in Graves' hyperthyroidism and ophthalmopathy. This second study says: The model forecast ophthalmopathy, anticipating it by a median around 6.4 months before onset.

The sample consisted of peripheral blood mononuclear cells (PBMCs), taken at new diagnosis, from a patient treated with antithyroid drugs. This chain uses TRBV20-1 with TRBJ2-7, with a possible D match to TRBD2 (5 bases). This sequence originates from a man aged 18 to 30 with Graves disease. CDR3 sequence: CSAFREPASYEQYF. CDR3 coding DNA: TGCAGTGCGTTCCGGGAACCCGCCTCCTACGAGCAGTACTTC.